One sample yielded the 32 T cell receptor beta chains listed below, sequenced in a study of CD8+ T cells in alopecia areata. Sequencing used cDNA as its template, made by extracting RNA and reverse transcribing it. The method was immunoSEQ multiplex PCR; TCRdb's version includes in-frame clones alone and lacks a portion of them. The table has about 160,000 clones, roughly 44% seen once. Source material: CD4+ T cells sorted from blood. The receptors here all came from a human donor with alopecia areata.

V gene TRBV7-2 combines with J gene TRBJ2-3, with TRBD2 matching 7 bases. The V gene end was trimmed by 1 base and the J gene end by 2 bases; junction bases not matched to a gene: 12. There are 18 residues in the CDR3. Germline CDR1 is SGHTA and CDR2 is FQGNSA. Here the CDR3 DNA reads TGTGCCAGCAGCTTAGGTGTTAGCGGGTCACTACCCACAGATACGCAGTATTTT. This gives the protein CASSLGVSGSLPTDTQYF. Drawing the rest from reference TRBV7-2 and TRBJ2-3, the complete variable domain is GAGVSQSPSNKVTEKGKDVELRCDPISGHTALYWYRQSLGQGLEFLIYFQGNSAPDKSGLPSDRFSAERTGGSVSTLTIQRTQQEDSAVYLCASSLGVSGSLPTDTQYFGPGTRLTVL.

The rearrangement uses TRBV7-2 and TRBJ2-6; D possibly corresponds to TRBD1 (6 bases). This CDR3 comprises 15 residues. Trimming removed 8 bases at V and 0 bases at J, with 11 bases between. Germline-derived CDR1 and CDR2 are SGHTA and FQGNSA. Here the CDR3 reads CASVRGNSGANVLTF. The CDR3, as DNA: TGTGCCAGCGTGAGGGGGAACTCTGGGGCCAACGTCCTGACTTTC. The full variable domain, rest sourced from reference TRBV7-2 and TRBJ2-6, is GAGVSQSPSNKVTEKGKDVELRCDPISGHTALYWYRQSLGQGLEFLIYFQGNSAPDKSGLPSDRFSAERTGGSVSTLTIQRTQQEDSAVYLCASVRGNSGANVLTFGAGSRLTVL.

V and J are TRBV29-1 and TRBJ2-7, with 10 bases identical to TRBD2. Germline assignment: CDR1 SQVTM and CDR2 ANQGSEA. V shed 2 bases, J shed 2 bases, and the junction held 6 bases outside the gene matches. CDR3 size: 15 residues. CDR3 sequence reads: CSVEKWTSGPYEQYF. The CDR3 DNA sequence: TGCAGCGTTGAAAAATGGACTAGCGGACCCTACGAGCAGTACTTC.

The chain links TRBV27 to TRBJ2-7; TRBD1 matches 8 bases. The CDR3 has 15 amino acids. V shed 6 bases, J shed 5 bases, and the junction held 12 bases outside the gene matches. From germline, CDR1 is MNHEY and CDR2 SMNVEV (reference sequence). For the CDR3, the DNA is TGTGCCAGCAGAGGCAGGGGGAACAGGGGGGACGAGCAGTACTTC. Its translation: CASRGRGNRGDEQYF.

This chain joins TRBV30 and TRBJ2-7, with D perhaps matching TRBD2 (5 bases). Trimming took off 5 bases at V and 0 bases at J, with 14 bases between the two ends. Germline V gene lookup returns CDR1 GTSNPN and CDR2 SVGIG (reference sequence). This CDR3 contains 14 residues. In DNA, the CDR3 is TGTGCCTGGGGAAGAACTAGACGCTCCTACGAGCAGTACTTC. Amino acids: CAWGRTRRSYEQYF.

V is TRBV4-2 and J is TRBJ2-1; D not certain. The CDR3 sequence is 14 residues long. Trimming removed 1 base from V and 6 bases from J, with 10 bases in between. Germline CDR1 is LGHNA and CDR2 is YNFKEQ. The CDR3 DNA reads as TGTGCCAGCAGCCAAGCTCTCGGCCTCAATGAGCAGTTCTTC. This gives the protein CASSQALGLNEQFF.

This clone was detected only a few times. The chain has TRBV7-9 and TRBJ2-3; 9 bases line up with TRBD1. The CDR3 runs 15 residues. Germline trimming cut 4 bases from V and 3 bases from J; bases unmatched to any gene: 5. CDR1 and CDR2 (germline): SEHNR, FQNEAQ (reference sequence). The CDR3 sequence: CASSSGQGWTDTQYF. CDR3 sequence (DNA): TGTGCCAGCAGCTCGGGACAGGGTTGGACAGATACGCAGTATTTT.

The V and J genes are TRBV7-9 and TRBJ2-5; no clear D gene. Germline lookup yields CDR1 SEHNR and CDR2 FQNEAQ (reference sequence). The CDR3 has 12 amino acids. Trimming cost V 1 base and J 5 bases, with 5 bases left between them. The CDR3 region has the DNA TGTGCCAGCAGCTTAGGCGTGGAGACCCAGTACTTC. This sequence encodes CASSLGVETQYF. Using reference TRBV7-9 and TRBJ2-5 for the parts outside the CDR3, the full variable domain is DTGVSQNPRHKITKRGQNVTFRCDPISEHNRLYWYRQTLGQGPEFLTYFQNEAQLEKSRLLSDRFSAERPKGSFSTLEIQRTEQGDSAMYLCASSLGVETQYFGPGTRLLVL.

The V gene is TRBV10-3, the J gene TRBJ2-1, with 8 bases identical to TRBD2. V was pared by 8 bases and J by 7 bases, with 4 bases of the junction left unmatched. Germline values: CDR1 ENHRY, CDR2 SYGVKD. There are 12 residues in the CDR3. The CDR3 bases are TGTGCCATCCGAGCGGGAGATAATGAGCAGTTCTTC. Translating gives CAIRAGDNEQFF.

This clone was counted between two and nine times. This sequence joins TRBV29-1 and TRBJ2-4; weak D call: TRBD2 (5 bases). Per the germline V gene, CDR1 is SQVTM and CDR2 is ANQGSEA. CDR3 length: 11 residues. V lost 5 bases and J 12 bases, leaving 14 bases between the germline ends. CDR3 coding DNA: TGCAGCGTTTCGAGCCCACGGGATCAGTACTTC. It translates to CSVSSPRDQYF.

This clone has more than one count but fewer than ten. The rearrangement uses TRBV7-9 and TRBJ2-7, with D perhaps TRBD1 (5 bases). With 0 bases removed from V and 1 base from J, the gap between germline ends came to 10 bases. The CDR3 length is 15 residues. The germline CDR1 and CDR2 sequences are SEHNR and FQNEAQ (reference sequence). The CDR3 loop reads CASSLAGHLSYEQYF. DNA of the CDR3: TGTGCCAGCAGCTTAGCGGGGCACTTATCCTACGAGCAGTACTTC.

The J gene is TRBJ2-2, the V gene TRBV28, with D possibly TRBD2 on 6 matching bases. Trimming took off 7 bases at V and 6 bases at J, with 9 bases between the two ends. This CDR3 is built from 12 residues. Germline loops: CDR1 MDHEN, CDR2 SYDVKM. The CDR3 protein is CASTGGAGELFF. The CDR3 DNA follows: TGTGCCAGCACCGGAGGGGCCGGGGAGCTGTTTTTT.

This clone was observed a handful of times. The chain couples TRBV5-1 to TRBJ2-5; D gene ambiguous. The CDR3 totals 14 residues. Trimming took 1 base from V and 5 from J, leaving 12 bases between them. Per the germline V gene, CDR1 is SGHRS and CDR2 is YFSETQ. The CDR3 coding sequence is TGCGCCAGCAGCTTGCCGCCCGATGGGGAGACCCAGTACTTC. Residues: CASSLPPDGETQYF.

The chain uses TRBV29-1 and TRBJ2-3; no definite D call. Trimming stripped 3 bases from V and 6 bases from J, with 10 bases between. The CDR3 is 12 residues long. Germline V lookup: CDR1 SQVTM, CDR2 ANQGSEA. CDR3 residues: CSVELGPDTQYF. The CDR3 DNA follows: TGCAGCGTTGAGTTAGGCCCCGATACGCAGTATTTT.

This clone was picked up a small number of times. Distinct nucleotide sequences in the sample also encode this CDR3. The J gene is TRBJ2-3, the V gene TRBV19; maybe TRBD1 (6 bases). CDR1 and CDR2 from the germline V gene are LNHDA and SQIVND (reference sequence). CDR3 size: 15 residues. The V gene lost 9 bases and the J gene lost 1 base, with 17 bases spanning the gap. The CDR3 sequence: CASRPQGEGTDTQYF. The CDR3 DNA reads as TGTGCCAGCCGCCCACAGGGAGAGGGCACAGATACGCAGTATTTT.

The rearrangement links TRBV7-3 to TRBJ2-7; 8 bases align to TRBD1. Germline V CDR1 and CDR2: SGHTA, FQGTGA. CDR3 length: 14 amino acids. J lost 3 bases, V lost 2 bases, and 3 bases had no gene match. The CDR3 nucleotides are TGTGCCAGCAGCTTAGGACAGGGCAACTACGAGCAGTACTTC. It translates to CASSLGQGNYEQYF.

This chain connects TRBV6-5 to TRBJ2-1; D unclear. The CDR3 is 12 amino acids. Trimming left V 5 bases short and J 6 bases short, with 8 bases between. The V gene's germline CDR1 is MNHEY and CDR2 SVGAGI. CDR3 DNA: TGTGCCAGCAGTAGGATTGGCAATGAGCAGTTCTTC. Protein sequence: CASSRIGNEQFF.

The chain joins TRBV30 to TRBJ1-2, with D perhaps matching TRBD1 (5 bases). The V and J ends lost 3 bases and 3 bases respectively, with 8 bases between them. Germline CDR1 GTSNPN, CDR2 SVGIG (reference sequence). The CDR3 has 12 amino acids. CDR3 in DNA: TGTGCCTGGAGGGGCAGGGACTATGGCTACACCTTC. Translated, it gives CAWRGRDYGYTF.

This chain links TRBV30 with TRBJ1-1; D is uncertain. CDR3 length equals 13 residues. Germline V gene sequence: CDR1 GTSNPN, CDR2 SVGIG (reference sequence). Trimming left V 1 base short and J 4 bases short, with 10 bases between. The CDR3 loop reads CAWSGSDITEAFF. CDR3 DNA sequence: TGTGCCTGGAGTGGATCCGACATCACTGAAGCTTTCTTT.

The V gene is TRBV4-1, the J gene TRBJ2-3; 7 bases align to TRBD2. The germline V gene encodes CDR1 MGHRA and CDR2 YSYEKL. This CDR3 comprises 16 residues. V lost 0 bases to trimming and J lost 6 bases; unmatched junction nucleotides: 9. CDR3: CASSQDAGVVMDTQYF. The CDR3 DNA reads as TGCGCCAGCAGCCAAGATGCGGGGGTGGTAATGGATACGCAGTATTTT.

In its sample, this clone was seen a few times. Here the CDR3 reads CSVEERSFGTNTGELFF. In DNA form, the CDR3 reads TGCAGCGTTGAAGAAAGAAGTTTCGGGACCAACACCGGGGAGCTGTTTTTT. V usage is TRBV29-1 and J usage is TRBJ2-2; D may match TRBD1 or TRBD2 (5 bases each). The CDR3 has 17 residues. Germline V gives CDR1 SQVTM, CDR2 ANQGSEA. The V end lost 0 bases, the J end lost 2 bases, and 16 bases lay between the germline ends.

The chain links TRBV29-1 to TRBJ2-1; 8 bases map to TRBD1. Germline V lookup: CDR1 SQVTM, CDR2 ANQGSEA. This CDR3 region has 13 residues. With 8 bases clipped from V and 6 bases from J, the junction kept 9 bases outside the gene matches. CDR3 nucleotides: TGCAGCCTGCAAGGACAGGGTTCCAATGAGCAGTTCTTC. It specifies CSLQGQGSNEQFF.

The gene calls are TRBV5-6 and TRBJ2-1; TRBD2 matches at 9 bases. The CDR3 sequence is 17 residues long. J was trimmed by 7 bases and V by 2 bases; bases with no gene match: 13. Germline assignment: CDR1 SGHDT and CDR2 YYEEEE. CDR3 region: CASSLGGAAGGMNEQFF. The CDR3 bases are TGTGCCAGCAGCTTAGGCGGGGCAGCGGGAGGTATGAATGAGCAGTTCTTC.

The sample holds a few counts of this clone. The V and J genes are TRBV2 and TRBJ2-7, with a weak D call TRBD2 (6 bases). The CDR3 runs to 13 residues. Trimming stripped 4 bases from V and 5 bases from J, with 12 bases between. Germline assignment: CDR1 SNHLY and CDR2 FYNNEI. CDR3 coding DNA: TGTGCCAGCAGTGTGGAGGGGAGAAACGAGCAGTACTTC. Translating it yields CASSVEGRNEQYF.

This clone was recorded once. This chain connects TRBV15 to TRBJ1-4; no firm D call. CDR1 is LNHNV, CDR2 YYDKDF, per germline (reference sequence). V lost 8 bases to trimming and J lost 8 bases, with 6 bases between them. The CDR3 sequence is 10 residues long. As DNA, the CDR3 is TGTGCCACCGGAGCGGAAAAACTGTTTTTT. The encoded protein is CATGAEKLFF.

The chain uses TRBV2 and TRBJ2-2; 12 bases match TRBD2. CDR3 size: 15 residues. The junction had 5 bases not matched to a gene; V was cut back by 6 bases and J by 6 bases. The germline gives CDR1 SNHLY, CDR2 FYNNEI. The CDR3 nucleotides are TGTGCCAGCAGATTCCTAGCGGGAGGGCCCGGGGAGCTGTTTTTT. It encodes CASRFLAGGPGELFF. The whole variable domain, remainder taken from reference TRBV2 and TRBJ2-2, is EPEVTQTPSHQVTQMGQEVILRCVPISNHLYFYWYRQILGQKVEFLVSFYNNEISEKSEIFDDQFSVERPDGSNFTLKIRSTKLEDSAMYFCASRFLAGGPGELFFGEGSRLTVL.

The chain is built from TRBV2 and TRBJ2-1; D possibly matches TRBD1 or TRBD2 (5 bases each). The CDR3 is made up of 15 amino acids. V lost 5 bases, J lost 0 bases, and 11 bases lay in between. CDR1 and CDR2 from the germline V gene are SNHLY and FYNNEI. CDR3 residues: CASSWDLSSYNEQFF. In nucleotides, the CDR3 is TGTGCCAGCAGTTGGGACCTGAGCTCCTACAATGAGCAGTTCTTC.

The chain joins TRBV29-1 to TRBJ2-5; no definite D call. CDR3 length: 16 amino acids. Trimming left V 1 base short and J 1 base short, with 16 bases between. Per germline, CDR1 SQVTM and CDR2 ANQGSEA. The CDR3 spells CSVEGAGLKLQETQYF. The CDR3 bases are TGCAGCGTTGAAGGGGCAGGCCTAAAACTCCAAGAGACCCAGTACTTC.

The chain uses TRBV5-1 and TRBJ2-6, with no clear D. Germline V gene sequence: CDR1 SGHRS, CDR2 YFSETQ. Trimming shortened V by 9 bases and J by 0 bases, and 10 bases separated the two germline ends. This CDR3 region has 14 residues. The CDR3 region is CATSQSSGANVLTF. The CDR3 DNA follows: TGCGCCACAAGTCAGAGCTCTGGGGCCAACGTCCTGACTTTC.

The V gene is TRBV30, the J gene TRBJ2-7, with 15 positions matching TRBD2. The J segment lost 8 bases and the V segment lost 2 bases, leaving 10 bases of the junction unmatched. The CDR3 covers 16 residues. CDR1 is GTSNPN, CDR2 SVGIG, per germline (reference sequence). CDR3 coding DNA: TGTGCCTGGAGTTGGGGACTAGCGGGAGGCCCTCGGAAGCAGTACTTC. It is translated as CAWSWGLAGGPRKQYF.

This clone has more than one count but fewer than ten. The V and J genes are TRBV10-3 and TRBJ2-1; D might be TRBD1 or TRBD2, each matching 5 bases. CDR1 ENHRY and CDR2 SYGVKD come from the germline V gene. This CDR3 is 13 amino acids long. Between the trimmed V and J ends, which lost 6 bases and 7 bases, there was a span of 13 bases. The CDR3 protein is CAISRDGENEQFF. The CDR3 DNA reads TGTGCCATCAGCCGGGACGGAGAGAATGAGCAGTTCTTC.

The sample holds one count of this clone. V and J are TRBV27 and TRBJ2-1; tentative D call: TRBD2 (6 bases). V was cut by 0 bases and J by 7 bases, with 19 bases left in between. Germline V gene lookup returns CDR1 MNHEY and CDR2 SMNVEV (reference sequence). The CDR3 is made up of 17 amino acids. The CDR3 protein is CASSLSTLARGWNEQFF. In DNA, the CDR3 is TGTGCCAGCAGTTTATCAACGCTAGCGCGAGGGTGGAATGAGCAGTTCTTC.